Following are 12 T cell receptor beta chains from one sample sequenced in a study of CD8 T cells in ankylosing spondylitis. General observations from the study: About 8 highly homologous variants made up a TCR beta motif, and this motif appeared characteristic of ankylosing spondylitis blood.

One entry per CDR3 protein results from TCRdb running MiXCR on the 5' RACE reads. The data show about 450,000 distinct CDR3 sequences, 25% to 30% seen once. No cognate antigen is known for these TCRs. Material: blood, either unsorted or a sorted T cell fraction (not recorded which). The receptor source for this set is a male donor with ankylosing spondylitis.

V and J are TRBV7-2 and TRBJ2-3, with 9 bases lining up with TRBD1. The CDR3 is 16 amino acids. The trim removed 4 bases at V and 2 bases at J, leaving 7 bases unmatched. Per the germline V gene, CDR1 is SGHTA and CDR2 is FQGNSA. Here the CDR3 reads CASSSRGTGTTDTQYF. The CDR3 nucleotides read TGTGCCAGCAGCTCCCGTGGGACAGGGACCACAGATACGCAGTATTTT.

V and J are TRBV5-6 and TRBJ2-7; TRBD2 aligns across 9 bases. Germline CDR1 is SGHDT and CDR2 is YYEEEE. The CDR3 consists of 16 residues. Trimming removed 0 bases from V and 2 bases from J; junction bases left unmatched: 6. CDR3: CASSLAPAGGAYEQYF. In DNA form, the CDR3 reads TGTGCCAGCAGCTTGGCCCCTGCGGGAGGGGCCTACGAGCAGTACTTC. The whole variable domain, filled in from reference TRBV5-6 and TRBJ2-7, reads DAGVTQSPTHLIKTRGQQVTLRCSPKSGHDTVSWYQQALGQGPQFIFQYYEEEERQRGNFPDRFSGHQFPNYSSELNVNALLLGDSALYLCASSLAPAGGAYEQYFGPGTRLTVT.

This chain links TRBV3-1 with TRBJ2-7; D may be TRBD2 (5 bases). Per the germline V gene, CDR1 is LGHDT and CDR2 is YNNKEL (reference sequence). Trimming took off 2 bases at V and 3 bases at J, with 8 bases between the two ends. The CDR3 length is 13 residues. Here the CDR3 reads CASSQLAGYEQYF. The CDR3 DNA reads as TGTGCCAGCAGCCAACTAGCCGGCTACGAGCAGTACTTC.

The genes are TRBV12-3 or TRBV12-4 and TRBJ1-2; a possible D gene is TRBD1 (5 bases). Trimming cost V 6 bases and J 8 bases, with 16 bases left between them. The CDR3 is 13 residues long. CDR3 amino acids: CASRGRWVEGYTF. The DNA of the CDR3 is TGTGCCAGCAGGGGGCGCTGGGTAGAAGGCTACACCTTC.

This clonotype was counted a few times. CDR3 nucleotide sequence: TGTGCCAGCAGTCCTATAGCGGGAGGAGCCTGGCAGACCCAGTACTTC. Translating gives CASSPIAGGAWQTQYF. The rearrangement links TRBV12-3 or TRBV12-4 to TRBJ2-5; 10 positions match TRBD2. J was trimmed by 6 bases and V by 5 bases; bases with no gene match: 12. The CDR3 has 16 amino acids.

The V and J genes are TRBV5-1 and TRBJ2-1; 10 bases agree with TRBD1. The CDR3 covers 14 residues. Looked up from germline, CDR1 is SGHRS and CDR2 is YFSETQ. V was pared by 5 bases and J by 8 bases, with 7 bases of the junction left unmatched. The CDR3 sequence is CASSADRGHDEQFF. CDR3 DNA sequence: TGCGCCAGCAGTGCCGACAGGGGGCACGATGAGCAGTTCTTC.

The CDR3: CASSVGQDGSYEQYF. CDR3 nucleotide sequence: TGCGCCAGCAGCGTAGGACAGGACGGCTCCTACGAGCAGTACTTC. The chain combines TRBV5-1 with TRBJ2-7, with TRBD1 identical over 7 bases. The length of the CDR3 is 15 residues. Losses at the gene ends were 4 bases for V and 0 bases for J; bases not matched to a gene: 7. Germline lookup yields CDR1 SGHRS and CDR2 YFSETQ.

Turning to this clonotype: One junction end does not reproduce the germline sequence, and a read error may be involved. The chain combines TRBV2 with TRBJ2-3; D is unresolved. CDR1 is SNHLY, CDR2 FYNNEI, per germline. The length of the CDR3 is 13 residues. The DNA of the CDR3 is TGTGCCAGCAGGTACCTCCGCACAGATACGCAGTACTTT. Amino acid sequence: CASRYLRTDTQYF.

This clonotype was counted between two and nine times. The chain links TRBV15 to TRBJ1-4; no definite D call. Germline-derived CDR1 and CDR2 are LNHNV and YYDKDF (reference sequence). V was cut by 0 bases and J by 0 bases, with 8 bases left in between. This CDR3 contains 16 residues. CDR3 in DNA: TGTGCCACCAGCAGAGATCGTGCAGCAACTAATGAAAAACTGTTTTTT. This codes for CATSRDRAATNEKLFF.

This clonotype is medium-sized (0.01 to 0.1%). This sequence joins TRBV10-3 and TRBJ2-7, with 7 bases aligning to TRBD1. Germline trimming cut 3 bases from V and 2 bases from J; bases unmatched to any gene: 7. The CDR3 consists of 15 residues. The V gene's germline CDR1 is ENHRY and CDR2 SYGVKD. Written as DNA, the CDR3 is TGTGCCATCAGTGAACCGGGAACAGGGGCCTACGAGCAGTACTTC. This gives the protein CAISEPGTGAYEQYF.

V is TRBV5-1 and J is TRBJ1-1, with D tentatively TRBD1 (5 bases). Per the germline V gene, CDR1 is SGHRS and CDR2 is YFSETQ. The CDR3 has 15 residues. Trimming took off 3 bases at V and 4 bases at J, with 16 bases between the two ends. The CDR3 DNA is TGCGCCAGCAGCTCGGCGTCGAATCAGGGCACTGAAGCTTTCTTT. The encoded protein is CASSSASNQGTEAFF.

This chain connects TRBV4-2 to TRBJ2-7; 9 positions match TRBD2. Trimming removed 1 base from V and 0 bases from J; junction bases left unmatched: 7. This CDR3 region has 17 residues. Looked up from germline, CDR1 is LGHNA and CDR2 is YNFKEQ. CDR3 sequence (DNA): TGTGCCAGCAGCCAAGTCGGTGCTAGCGGGGCCTCCTACGAGCAGTACTTC. Translated: CASSQVGASGASYEQYF.